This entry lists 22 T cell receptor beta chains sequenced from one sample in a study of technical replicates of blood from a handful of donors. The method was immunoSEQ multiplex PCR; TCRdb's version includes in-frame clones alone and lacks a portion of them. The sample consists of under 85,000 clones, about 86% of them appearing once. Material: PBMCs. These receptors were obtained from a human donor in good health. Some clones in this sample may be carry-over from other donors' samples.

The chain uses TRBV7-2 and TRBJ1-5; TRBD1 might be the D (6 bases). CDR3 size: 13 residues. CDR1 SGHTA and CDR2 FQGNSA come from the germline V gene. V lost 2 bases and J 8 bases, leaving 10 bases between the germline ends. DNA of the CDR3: TGTGCCAGCAGCTTAAACAGGGCCGAGCCCCAGCATTTT. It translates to CASSLNRAEPQHF.

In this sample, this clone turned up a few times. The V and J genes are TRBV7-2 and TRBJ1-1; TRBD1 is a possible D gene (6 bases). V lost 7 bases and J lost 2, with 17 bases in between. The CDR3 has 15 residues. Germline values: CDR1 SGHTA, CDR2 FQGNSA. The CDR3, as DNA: TGTGCCAGCAAGGTCCGGGACAAAGCAAACACTGAAGCTTTCTTT. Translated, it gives CASKVRDKANTEAFF. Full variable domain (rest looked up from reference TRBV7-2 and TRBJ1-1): GAGVSQSPSNKVTEKGKDVELRCDPISGHTALYWYRQSLGQGLEFLIYFQGNSAPDKSGLPSDRFSAERTGGSVSTLTIQRTQQEDSAVYLCASKVRDKANTEAFFGQGTRLTVV.

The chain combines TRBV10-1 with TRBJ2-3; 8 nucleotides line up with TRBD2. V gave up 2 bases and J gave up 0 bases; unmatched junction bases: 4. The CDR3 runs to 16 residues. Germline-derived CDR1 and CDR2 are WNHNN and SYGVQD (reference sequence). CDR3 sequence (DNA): TGCGCCAGCAGTGAGGGGGTAGCGGGGAGCACAGATACGCAGTATTTT. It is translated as CASSEGVAGSTDTQYF.

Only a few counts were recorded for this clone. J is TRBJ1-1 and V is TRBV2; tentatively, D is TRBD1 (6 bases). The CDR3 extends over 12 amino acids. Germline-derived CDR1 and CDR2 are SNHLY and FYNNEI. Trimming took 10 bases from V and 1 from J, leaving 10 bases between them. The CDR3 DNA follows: TGTGCCAAGACGACAGGGAACACTGAAGCTTTCTTT. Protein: CAKTTGNTEAFF.

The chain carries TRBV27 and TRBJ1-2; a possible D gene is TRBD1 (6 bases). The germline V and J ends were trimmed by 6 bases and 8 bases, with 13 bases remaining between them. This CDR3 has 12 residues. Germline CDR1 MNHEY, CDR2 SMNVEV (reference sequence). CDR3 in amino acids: CASSLSGGGYTF. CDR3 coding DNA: TGTGCCAGCAGCCTCTCGGGGGGCGGCTACACCTTC.

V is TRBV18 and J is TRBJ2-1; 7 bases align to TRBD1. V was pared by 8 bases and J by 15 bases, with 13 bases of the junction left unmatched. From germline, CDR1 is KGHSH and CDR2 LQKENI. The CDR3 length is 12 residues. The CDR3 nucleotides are TGTGCCAGCGAACAAGCCCGGGACAGAACGTTCTTC. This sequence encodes CASEQARDRTFF.

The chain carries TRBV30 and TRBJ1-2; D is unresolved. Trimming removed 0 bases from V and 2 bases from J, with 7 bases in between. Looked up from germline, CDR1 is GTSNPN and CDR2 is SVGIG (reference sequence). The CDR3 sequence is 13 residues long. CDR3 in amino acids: CAWSVDMNYGYTF. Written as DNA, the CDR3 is TGTGCCTGGAGTGTAGACATGAACTATGGCTACACCTTC.

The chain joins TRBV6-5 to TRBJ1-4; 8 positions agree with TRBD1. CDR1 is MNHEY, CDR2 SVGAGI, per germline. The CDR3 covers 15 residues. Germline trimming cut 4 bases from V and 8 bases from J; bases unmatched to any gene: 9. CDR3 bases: TGTGCCAGCAGTTCCGAAGGACAGGGCCCGGAAAAACTGTTTTTT. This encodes CASSSEGQGPEKLFF.

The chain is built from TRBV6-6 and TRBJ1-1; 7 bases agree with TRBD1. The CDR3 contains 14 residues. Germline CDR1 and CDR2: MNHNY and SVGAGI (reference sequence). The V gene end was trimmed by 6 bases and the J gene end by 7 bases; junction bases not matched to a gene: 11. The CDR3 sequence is CASRYTGERGEAFF. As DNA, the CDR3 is TGTGCCAGCAGGTATACAGGGGAAAGGGGTGAAGCTTTCTTT.

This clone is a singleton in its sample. The chain's CDR3 is CASSYTGGAYEQYF. CDR3 nucleotides: TGTGCCAGCAGCTACACAGGGGGGGCGTACGAGCAGTACTTC. The rearrangement joins TRBV7-2 to TRBJ2-7, with D perhaps TRBD1 (8 bases). The germline V gene encodes CDR1 SGHTA and CDR2 FQGNSA. The CDR3 consists of 14 residues. Trimming pared 4 bases from V and 4 bases from J, leaving 14 bases between.

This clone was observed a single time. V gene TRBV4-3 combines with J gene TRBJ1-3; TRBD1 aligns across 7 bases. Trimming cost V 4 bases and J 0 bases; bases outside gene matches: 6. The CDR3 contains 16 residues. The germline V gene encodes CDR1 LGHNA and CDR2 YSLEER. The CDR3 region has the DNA TGCGCCAGCAGCCCGTATAGACAGGGCTCTGGAAACACCATATATTTT. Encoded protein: CASSPYRQGSGNTIYF.

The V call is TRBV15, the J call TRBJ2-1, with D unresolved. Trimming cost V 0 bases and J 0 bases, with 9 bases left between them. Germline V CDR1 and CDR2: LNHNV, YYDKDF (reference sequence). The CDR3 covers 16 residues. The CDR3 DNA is TGTGCCACCAGCAGAGATCATGGGCCCTCCTACAATGAGCAGTTCTTC. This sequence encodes CATSRDHGPSYNEQFF.

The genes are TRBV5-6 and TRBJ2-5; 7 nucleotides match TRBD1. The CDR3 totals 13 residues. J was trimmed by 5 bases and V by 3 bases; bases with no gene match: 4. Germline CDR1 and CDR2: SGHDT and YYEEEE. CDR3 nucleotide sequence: TGTGCCAGCAGCTACGGGACAGCCGAGACCCAGTACTTC. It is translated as CASSYGTAETQYF.

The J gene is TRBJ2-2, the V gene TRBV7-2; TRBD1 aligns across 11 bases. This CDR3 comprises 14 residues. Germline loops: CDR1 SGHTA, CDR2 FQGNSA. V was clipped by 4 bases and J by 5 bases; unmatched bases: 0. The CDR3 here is CASSWDRGTGELFF. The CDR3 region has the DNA TGTGCCAGCAGCTGGGACAGGGGGACCGGGGAGCTGTTTTTT.

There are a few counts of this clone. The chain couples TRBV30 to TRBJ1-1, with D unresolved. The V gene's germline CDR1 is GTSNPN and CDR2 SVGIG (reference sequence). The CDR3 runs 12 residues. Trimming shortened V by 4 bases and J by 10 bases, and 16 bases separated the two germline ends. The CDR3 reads CAWTSGKGRAFF. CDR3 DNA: TGTGCCTGGACCTCCGGGAAAGGGAGAGCTTTCTTT.

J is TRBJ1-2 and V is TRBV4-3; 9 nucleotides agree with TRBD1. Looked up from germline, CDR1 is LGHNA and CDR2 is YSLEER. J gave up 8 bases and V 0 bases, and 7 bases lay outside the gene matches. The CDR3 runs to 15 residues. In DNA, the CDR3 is TGCGCCAGCAGCCAAGAAGGGACAGGGCCTCGGGGCTACACCTTC. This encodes CASSQEGTGPRGYTF.

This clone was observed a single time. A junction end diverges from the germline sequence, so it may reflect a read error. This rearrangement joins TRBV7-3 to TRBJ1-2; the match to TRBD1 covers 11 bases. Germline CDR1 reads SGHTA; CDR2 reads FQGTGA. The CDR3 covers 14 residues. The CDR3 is CASSTRGTGGQLAF. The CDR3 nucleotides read TGTGCCAGCAGCACGAGGGGGACAGGGGGGCAACTCGCCTTC.

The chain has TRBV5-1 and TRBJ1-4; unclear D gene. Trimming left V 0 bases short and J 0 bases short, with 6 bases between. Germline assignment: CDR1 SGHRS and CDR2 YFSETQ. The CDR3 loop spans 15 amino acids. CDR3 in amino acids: CASSLDRATNEKLFF. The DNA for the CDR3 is TGCGCCAGCAGCTTGGACAGAGCAACTAATGAAAAACTGTTTTTT.

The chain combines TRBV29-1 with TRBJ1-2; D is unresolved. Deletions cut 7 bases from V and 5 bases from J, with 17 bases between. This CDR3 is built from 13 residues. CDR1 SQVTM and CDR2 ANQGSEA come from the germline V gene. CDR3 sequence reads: CSAGPDGLYGYTF. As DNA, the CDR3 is TGCAGCGCTGGGCCCGACGGCTTATATGGCTACACCTTC. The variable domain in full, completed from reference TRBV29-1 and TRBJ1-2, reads SAVISQKPSRDICQRGTSLTIQCQVDSQVTMMFWYRQQPGQSLTLIATANQGSEATYESGFVIDKFPISRPNLTFSTLTVSNMSPEDSSIYLCSAGPDGLYGYTFGSGTRLTVV.

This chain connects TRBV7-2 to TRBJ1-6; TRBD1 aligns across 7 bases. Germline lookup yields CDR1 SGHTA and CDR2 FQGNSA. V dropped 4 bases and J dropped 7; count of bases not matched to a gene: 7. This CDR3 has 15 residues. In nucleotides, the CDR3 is TGTGCCAGCAGCTCTCAGACAGGGTTCAATTCACCCCTCCACTTT. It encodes CASSSQTGFNSPLHF.

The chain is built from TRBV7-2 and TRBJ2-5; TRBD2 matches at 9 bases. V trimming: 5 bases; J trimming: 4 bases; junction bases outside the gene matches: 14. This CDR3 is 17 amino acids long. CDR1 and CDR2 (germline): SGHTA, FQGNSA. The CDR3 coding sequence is TGTGCCAGCAGCATCGGAATAGCGGGAGTTTCCCCAGAGACCCAGTACTTC. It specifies CASSIGIAGVSPETQYF.

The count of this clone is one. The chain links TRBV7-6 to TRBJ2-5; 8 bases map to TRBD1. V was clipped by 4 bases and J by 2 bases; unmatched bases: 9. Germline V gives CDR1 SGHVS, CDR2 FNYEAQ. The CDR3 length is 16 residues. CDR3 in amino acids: CASSWGVTGAQETQYF. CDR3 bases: TGTGCCAGCAGCTGGGGAGTGACAGGGGCACAAGAGACCCAGTACTTC.